A selection of T cell receptor beta chains follows, all from one sample in a study of cytomegalovirus exposure and HLA in healthy donors. The repertoire was sequenced with immunoSEQ multiplex PCR; TCRdb's copy has only in-frame clones and lacks some. Among roughly 250,000 clones listed, about 86% were seen once. Sequencing used PBMCs. The receptors originated from a woman aged 25 to 39 in good health and CMV-seropositive. The CDR3 runs from the conserved cysteine through the conserved F or W. The order of the fields is clone size, J gene, V gene, D gene, CDR3 protein, CDR3 DNA. The D gene is left open where the match is weak. For some rows the clone size is stated as once, few or many, or as a class when expanded; others skip it.

size: NA; J: TRBJ1-2; V: TRBV28; D: TRBD1; CDR3: CASSSPGQVHVYGYTF; DNA: TGTGCCAGCAGTTCGCCGGGACAGGTTCACGTCTATGGCTACACCTTC
size: NA; J: TRBJ2-6; V: TRBV5-1; D: NA; CDR3: CASSPNDGDSGANVLTF; DNA: TGCGCCAGCAGCCCTAACGACGGAGACTCTGGGGCCAACGTCCTGACTTTC
size: NA; J: TRBJ2-1; V: TRBV27; D: NA; CDR3: CASSFYGDNEQFF; DNA: TGTGCCAGCAGTTTTTACGGAGATAATGAGCAGTTCTTC
size: NA; J: TRBJ1-1; V: TRBV5-1; D: TRBD1; CDR3: CASSLEGQGPRGTEAFF; DNA: TGCGCCAGCAGCTTGGAGGGACAGGGGCCGAGGGGCACTGAAGCTTTCTTT
size: NA; J: TRBJ2-7; V: TRBV5-6; D: TRBD2; CDR3: CASSHPTAGAYEQYF; DNA: TGTGCCAGCAGCCACCCCACAGCGGGAGCCTACGAGCAGTACTTC
size: few; J: TRBJ1-1; V: TRBV4-2; D: TRBD1; CDR3: CASSQTGGNTEAFF; DNA: TGTGCCAGCAGCCAAACAGGGGGCAACACTGAAGCTTTCTTT
size: NA; J: TRBJ2-7; V: TRBV27; D: TRBD2; CDR3: CASSEYQAGGSEQYF; DNA: TGTGCCAGCAGTGAATACCAAGCGGGAGGGTCCGAGCAGTACTTC
size: NA; J: TRBJ1-2; V: TRBV6-6; D: TRBD1; CDR3: CASSYSGQGAHGYTF; DNA: TGTGCCAGCAGTTACTCGGGACAGGGGGCGCACGGCTACACCTTC
size: NA; J: TRBJ2-3; V: TRBV19; D: NA; CDR3: CASSTEGFTDTQYF; DNA: TGTGCCAGTAGCACCGAGGGCTTCACAGATACGCAGTATTTT
size: few; J: TRBJ1-5; V: TRBV28; D: NA; CDR3: CASSQDSSNQPQHF; DNA: TGTGCCAGCAGCCAAGACAGTAGCAATCAGCCCCAGCATTTT
size: NA; J: TRBJ2-7; V: TRBV29-1; D: NA; CDR3: CSVVGTYEQYF; DNA: TGCAGCGTTGTCGGGACCTACGAGCAGTACTTC
size: NA; J: TRBJ2-2; V: TRBV4-1; D: TRBD2; CDR3: CASSQGQRERAGELFF; DNA: TGCGCCAGCAGCCAAGGTCAGCGGGAGCGAGCCGGGGAGCTGTTTTTT
size: NA; J: TRBJ2-1; V: TRBV20-1; D: NA; CDR3: CSAPRYNEQFF; DNA: TGCAGTGCTCCGCGGTACAATGAGCAGTTCTTC
size: once; J: TRBJ2-2; V: TRBV9; D: TRBD1; CDR3: CASSPTISGQGPFTGELFF; DNA: TGTGCCAGCAGTCCAACCATCTCGGGACAGGGTCCCTTCACCGGGGAGCTGTTTTTT
size: NA; J: TRBJ2-4; V: TRBV18; D: NA; CDR3: CASSPSLPSEANIQYF; DNA: TGTGCCAGCTCACCCTCTCTGCCGAGTGAGGCAAACATTCAGTACTTC
size: NA; J: TRBJ2-4; V: TRBV27; D: TRBD2; CDR3: CASSLFGTSGGIQYF; DNA: TGTGCCAGCAGTTTATTCGGGACTAGCGGCGGGATTCAGTACTTC
size: once; J: TRBJ1-2; V: TRBV27; D: NA; CDR3: CASSFRQSNYGYTF; DNA: TGTGCCAGCAGTTTCCGACAGAGCAACTATGGCTACACCTTC
size: NA; J: TRBJ1-1; V: TRBV6-6; D: NA; CDR3: CASSRDRTGYAFF; DNA: TGTGCCAGCAGCAGAGACAGAACAGGGTATGCTTTCTTT
size: NA; J: TRBJ1-1; V: TRBV2; D: NA; CDR3: CASRGHLGTEAFF; DNA: TGTGCCAGCCGGGGACACCTAGGCACTGAAGCTTTCTTT
size: once; J: TRBJ1-1; V: TRBV27; D: TRBD1; CDR3: CASSSHTGGRTEAFF; DNA: TGTGCCAGCAGCTCCCATACAGGGGGGCGCACTGAAGCTTTCTTT
size: NA; J: TRBJ2-3; V: TRBV14; D: NA; CDR3: CASSQAPGVNTQYF; DNA: TGTGCCAGCAGCCAAGCTCCGGGTGTCAATACGCAGTATTTT
size: NA; J: TRBJ1-2; V: TRBV7-9; D: NA; CDR3: CATLQGGYGYTF; DNA: TGTGCCACCCTGCAGGGAGGGTATGGCTACACCTTC
size: NA; J: TRBJ2-1; V: TRBV5-4; D: NA; CDR3: CASSVDMQMDEQFF; DNA: TGTGCCAGCAGCGTGGACATGCAGATGGATGAGCAGTTCTTC
size: NA; J: TRBJ2-2; V: TRBV25-1; D: NA; CDR3: CASTRGVGGELFF; DNA: TGTGCCAGCACTCGCGGAGTCGGCGGGGAGCTGTTTTTT
size: NA; J: TRBJ2-5; V: TRBV18; D: TRBD2; CDR3: CASSPLTSGQETQYF; DNA: TGTGCCAGCTCACCACTTACTAGCGGCCAAGAGACCCAGTACTTC
size: NA; J: TRBJ2-7; V: TRBV7-2; D: TRBD2; CDR3: CASSLDRLTRTSEYEQYF; DNA: TGTGCCAGCAGCTTAGATAGACTCACGAGGACTAGTGAATACGAGCAGTACTTC
size: NA; J: TRBJ2-7; V: TRBV27; D: TRBD2; CDR3: CASSGGLAGVPEQYF; DNA: TGTGCCAGCAGTGGGGGACTAGCGGGAGTACCCGAGCAGTACTTC
size: NA; J: TRBJ2-5; V: TRBV13; D: NA; CDR3: CASSLVEFYGGTQYF; DNA: TGTGCCAGCAGCTTAGTGGAGTTTTACGGCGGGACCCAGTACTTC
size: once; J: TRBJ1-5; V: TRBV19; D: TRBD1; CDR3: CASSRDRAQPQHF; DNA: TGTGCCAGTAGTCGGGACAGGGCTCAGCCCCAGCATTTT
size: NA; J: TRBJ1-4; V: TRBV4-1; D: TRBD1; CDR3: CASSPGQENEKLFF; DNA: TGCGCCAGCAGCCCGGGACAGGAAAATGAAAAACTGTTTTTT
size: NA; J: TRBJ2-7; V: TRBV25-1; D: TRBD2; CDR3: CASSEYVAGNSYEQYF; DNA: TGTGCCAGCAGTGAATATGTAGCGGGTAACTCCTACGAGCAGTACTTC